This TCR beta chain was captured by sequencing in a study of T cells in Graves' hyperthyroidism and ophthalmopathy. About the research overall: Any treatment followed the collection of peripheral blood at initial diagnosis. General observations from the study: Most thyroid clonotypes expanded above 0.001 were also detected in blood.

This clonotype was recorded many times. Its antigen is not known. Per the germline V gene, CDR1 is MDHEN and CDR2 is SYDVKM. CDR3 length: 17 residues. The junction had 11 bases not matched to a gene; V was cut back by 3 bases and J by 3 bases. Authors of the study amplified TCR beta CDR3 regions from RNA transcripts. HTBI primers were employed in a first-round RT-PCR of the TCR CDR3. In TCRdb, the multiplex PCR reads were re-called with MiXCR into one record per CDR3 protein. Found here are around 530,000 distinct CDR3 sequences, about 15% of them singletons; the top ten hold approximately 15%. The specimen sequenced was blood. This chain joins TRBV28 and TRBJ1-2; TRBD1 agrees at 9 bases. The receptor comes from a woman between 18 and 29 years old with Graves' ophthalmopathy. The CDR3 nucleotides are TGTGCCAGCAGTTTCCCTCCGACAGGGGGTTTCGACTATGGCTACACCTTC. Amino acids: CASSFPPTGGFDYGYTF.